This T cell receptor (beta chain) was sequenced in a study of beta chain features in type 1 diabetes (dated 2018 in TCRdb). About the study as a whole: Mean age, gender distribution, total cell number and subset yield did not differ between patients and healthy donors. A total of about 100,000,000 sorted cells were examined across all samples, and RNA yield correlated strongly with the number of cells per subset. The study compared the TCRB repertoires of sorted circulating CD4+ T cell subsets in recently diagnosed type 1 diabetes patients with those in matched healthy donors. Whereas all 30 or so donors provided naive and central memory subsets, regulatory and stem cell-like memory subsets were isolated from just 8 patients and about 8 healthy donors.

CDR1 and CDR2 were assigned from the germline V gene as SGHTA and FQGNSA. The CDR3 runs 14 amino acids, cysteine and phenylalanine included. The sequence is cut down to CDR3 DNA, 42 bases in frame from base 1. A distance of 10 bases separates the germline ends of V and J, which lose 1 base and 4 bases respectively. From each donor, a single peripheral blood sample of around 120 mL on average was drawn into heparinised tubes. Naive, central memory, regulatory and stem cell-like memory CD4+ T cells were sorted on a BD FACSAria II using a panel including CD45RO, CCR7, CD25, CD127, CD95 and CD27. All sorted populations exceeded 98% purity. Right away, PBMCs were isolated by Lymphoprep density gradient centrifugation and were stained directly, with no culture step. So that batch effects would be minimized, each experiment stained and sorted samples in pairs, pairing one healthy donor with one patient.

Overall study results and their limits: Naive, central memory and regulatory TCRB repertoires appeared to be more alike among patients than among healthy donors. HLA sub-analyses involved small numbers of individuals, so any influence of HLA type on TCRB rearrangement remained unresolved. Because cDNA rather than genomic DNA was sequenced, highly expressing activated cells could have been over-represented, although no difference in activation and CD3 levels was found between groups. Type 1 diabetes patients showed a moderate but significant shortening of TCRB CDR3 length in all four CD4+ subsets. Shorter templates might have been favored by PCR, but patient and control samples were amplified and corrected together, so both groups would have been affected equally by any skew. Fewer insertions and more nucleotide deletions at VDJ recombination sites were observed in patients with type 1 diabetes, implying thymic rearrangement abnormalities.

Comments on this clone: Its antigen is still unknown. Qualities for individual bases were not recorded, and no much larger clone is one base off.

All of the isolated RNA was reverse transcribed with the High Capacity cDNA Reverse Transcription Kit, so expressed TCRB transcripts were sequenced. Naive, central memory and regulatory T cell samples underwent deep immunoSEQ sequencing, averaging around 4 million total reads per sample. After sorted cells were lysed in RLT buffer, RNA was extracted with DNase-treated RNeasy Micro or Mini kits, with the choice depending on cell number. To prevent cross-contamination, each cell subset was processed individually, whereas patient and healthy donor samples were processed jointly. The immunoSEQ multiplex PCR was used to amplify TCRB sequences from cDNA, generating 87-bp fragments that spanned the CDR3 region. The amplicons were sequenced using the Illumina HiSeq platform. The paper's processing steps were these. Synthetic template baselines were used to correct PCR bias computationally, reads within Hamming distance 2 were collapsed together, and singletons that could not be merged were discarded. Reads were aligned against IMGT so that V, D and J genes, CDR3 length and insertions or deletions at six rearrangement sites could be assigned. Within each subset, clonotype counts were normalized to sorted cell number, after which true diversity and Gini coefficients were computed with the tcR R package. Repertoire sharing was quantified using the overlap coefficient calculated on TCRB nucleotide sequences. Out-of-frame TCRB sequences from naive cells were analyzed as a proxy for the pre-selection repertoire. This immuneACCESS table, as held by TCRdb, lists in-frame sequences with V and J called but not all clones. Of the missing ones, under half trace to an unresolved V gene in checked studies; the others have no known cause. V and J calls and clone size are given by that table; D and trimming were obtained from the DNA. The sample table holds approximately 160,000 clones, of which roughly 60% were seen once. The leading ten clones occupy under 0.1% of the sample.

The sequenced material came from naive CD4+ T cells from blood. What the cell subset or site label conveys for this sample: true naive CD4+ T cells. The chain is encoded by TRBV7-2 joined to TRBJ2-5, and possibly TRBD1, on 5 matching bases. The clonotype comes from a man aged 25 to 40 with type 1 diabetes. The sequence in DNA is TGTGCCAGCAGCTTAGGCAGGGCCCTAGAGACCCAGTACTTC. It codes for CASSLGRALETQYF.